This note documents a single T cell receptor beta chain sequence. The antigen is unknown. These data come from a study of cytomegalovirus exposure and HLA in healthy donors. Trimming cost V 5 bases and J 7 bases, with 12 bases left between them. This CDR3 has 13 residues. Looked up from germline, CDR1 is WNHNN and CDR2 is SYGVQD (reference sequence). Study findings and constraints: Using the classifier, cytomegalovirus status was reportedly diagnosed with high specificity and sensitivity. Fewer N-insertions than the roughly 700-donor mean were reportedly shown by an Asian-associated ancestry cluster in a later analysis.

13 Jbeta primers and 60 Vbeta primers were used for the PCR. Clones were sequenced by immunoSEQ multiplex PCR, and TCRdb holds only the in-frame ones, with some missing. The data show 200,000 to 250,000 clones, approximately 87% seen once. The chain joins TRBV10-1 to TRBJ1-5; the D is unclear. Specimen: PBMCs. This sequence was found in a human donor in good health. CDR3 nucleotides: TGCGCCAGCAGTCATTCAGGTTCCCAGCCCCAGCATTTT. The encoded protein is CASSHSGSQPQHF.